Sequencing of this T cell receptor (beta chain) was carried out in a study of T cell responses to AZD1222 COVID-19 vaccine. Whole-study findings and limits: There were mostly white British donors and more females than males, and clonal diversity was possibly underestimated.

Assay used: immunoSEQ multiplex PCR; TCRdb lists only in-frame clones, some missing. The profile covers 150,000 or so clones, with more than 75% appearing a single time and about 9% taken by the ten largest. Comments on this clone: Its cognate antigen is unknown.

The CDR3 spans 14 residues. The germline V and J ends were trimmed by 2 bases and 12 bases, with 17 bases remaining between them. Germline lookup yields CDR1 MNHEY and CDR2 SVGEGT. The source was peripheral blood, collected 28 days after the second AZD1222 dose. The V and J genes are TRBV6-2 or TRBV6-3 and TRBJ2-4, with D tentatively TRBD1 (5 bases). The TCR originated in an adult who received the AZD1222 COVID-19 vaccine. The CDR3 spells CASSYVAGLPHQYF. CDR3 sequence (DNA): TGTGCCAGCAGTTACGTGGCAGGGCTCCCACATCAGTACTTC.